A selection of T cell receptor beta chains follows, all from one sample in a study of beta chain features in type 1 diabetes. Profiling relied on immunoSEQ multiplex PCR, and the TCRdb table lists in-frame clones only, not all of them. This table holds fewer than 400,000 clones, 8% found once. Input material: central memory CD4+ T cells from blood. Receptor source: a young woman in good health. Each CDR3 is given with its conserved first and last residue. The D gene is left open where the match is weak. For some rows the clone size is stated as once, few or many, or as a class when expanded; others skip it.

TRBD1	TRBV18	few	TRBJ2-3	TGTGCCAGCTCACCACCGGGACAGGGACCAGATACGCAGTATTTT	CASSPPGQGPDTQYF
TRBD1	TRBV7-2	-	TRBJ2-5	TGTGCCAGCAGCTTAGGATACAGCAGGGGGGAGACCCAGTACTTC	CASSLGYSRGETQYF
TRBD1	TRBV9	-	TRBJ2-1	TGTGCCAGCAGCGCTGGACAGGGGCGTTACTACAATGAGCAGTTCTTC	CASSAGQGRYYNEQFF
TRBD2	TRBV7-2	few	TRBJ2-7	TGTGCCAGCAGCTTAGAACTAGCGGGACCCTACGAGCAGTACTTC	CASSLELAGPYEQYF
-	TRBV15	few	TRBJ1-2	TGTGCCACCAGCAGACCATCGGACGGCTCCTATGGCTACACCTTC	CATSRPSDGSYGYTF
-	TRBV14	-	TRBJ2-5	TGTGCCAGCAGCCTCAGGGGGACCCAGTACTTC	CASSLRGTQYF
TRBD2	TRBV9	once	TRBJ2-2	TGTGCCAGCAGCGTAGGACTAGCGGGTACCGGGGAGCTGTTTTTT	CASSVGLAGTGELFF
-	TRBV4-1	-	TRBJ2-7	TGCGCCAGCAGCCAAGATTTTGCGCCCTACGAGCAGTACTTC	CASSQDFAPYEQYF
-	TRBV9	-	TRBJ2-5	TGTGCCAGCAGCGTAGGACGGCAGATACAAGAGACCCAGTACTTC	CASSVGRQIQETQYF
TRBD2	TRBV7-6	few	TRBJ2-7	TGTGCCAGCAGCTTAGGGTTCGGAGCGGGAGTATTCGAGCAGTACTTC	CASSLGFGAGVFEQYF
-	TRBV6-5	-	TRBJ2-6	TGTGCCAGCACCATCAGAGGGGCCAACGTCCTGACTTTC	CASTIRGANVLTF
-	TRBV7-8	-	TRBJ2-7	TGTGCCAGCAGTTTTCGGTTGGACTTACCCTACGAGCAGTACTTC	CASSFRLDLPYEQYF
-	TRBV5-1	-	TRBJ2-1	TGCGCCAGCAGCCCCGATCCCAACGCCAACTCCTACAATGAGCAGTTCTTC	CASSPDPNANSYNEQFF
TRBD1	TRBV28	-	TRBJ2-5	TGTGCCAGCAGACATACCGGGACAGGGGGCTCAGAGACCCAGTACTTC	CASRHTGTGGSETQYF
-	TRBV5-6	-	TRBJ1-2	TGTGCCAGCAGCTTCGGCAGCCTAGGCTATGGCTACACCTTC	CASSFGSLGYGYTF
TRBD1	TRBV7-9	few	TRBJ2-3	TGTGCCAGCAGCTTAGGAGACAGGGGGCTTCAAGATACGCAGTATTTT	CASSLGDRGLQDTQYF
TRBD1	TRBV19	few	TRBJ2-1	TGTGCCAGTAGAGATAGGGGGCACAATGAGCAGTTCTTC	CASRDRGHNEQFF
TRBD1	TRBV7-2	few	TRBJ2-5	TGTGCCAGCAGCTTAGGGACAGGAGAGACCCAGTACTTC	CASSLGTGETQYF
-	TRBV20-1	few	TRBJ2-1	TGCAGTGCTAGTTGGTTGGATGAGCAGTTCTTC	CSASWLDEQFF
-	TRBV6-5	few	TRBJ2-3	TGTGCCAGCAGTGAGGTCGGTGGCCGTACGCAGTATTTT	CASSEVGGRTQYF
TRBD2	TRBV5-6	-	TRBJ2-7	TGTGCCAGCAGCGGGGGACTAACCCCCTACGAGCAGTACTTC	CASSGGLTPYEQYF
-	TRBV7-2	few	TRBJ2-1	TGTGCCAGCAGCTTAGCGTTTAGCGGCTCCTACAATGAGCAGTTCTTC	CASSLAFSGSYNEQFF
-	TRBV7-2	-	TRBJ2-7	TGTGCCAGCAGCTTAAGGCGCCAGGGGTTCTACGAGCAGTACTTC	CASSLRRQGFYEQYF
-	TRBV15	few	TRBJ1-4	TGTGCCACCTCCGCGTTGGGGGCAACTAATGAAAAACTGTTTTTT	CATSALGATNEKLFF
-	TRBV5-6	-	TRBJ2-3	TGTGCCAGCAGCGGGGGTCGAGCGGTCACAGATACGCAGTATTTT	CASSGGRAVTDTQYF
-	TRBV2	few	TRBJ2-5	TGTGCCAGGGGGGGTCGGACAGAGCAAGAGACCCAGTACTTC	CARGGRTEQETQYF
-	TRBV5-1	many	TRBJ2-6	TGCGCCAGCAGCTCCGGGATGACAGGGGCCAACGTCCTGACTTTC	CASSSGMTGANVLTF
-	TRBV18	few	TRBJ2-3	TGTGCCAGCTCATCAGCGGCCCGCACAGATACGCAGTATTTT	CASSSAARTDTQYF